These T cell receptor beta chains were read from a single sample in a study of memory CD4+ T cells and cytomegalovirus serostatus. Assay: immunoSEQ multiplex PCR; the TCRdb copy retains only in-frame clones and omits some. The top ten clones hold about 0.88% of a sample with tens of thousands of clones, approximately 85% of them seen once. The sample was memory CD4+ T cells from blood. The receptors shown here come from an adult in good health and CMV-seronegative. Both conserved end residues are part of each CDR3. A D gene is named only where the DNA matches it firmly. The size field is filled for only some rows; it gives once, few, many or a size class.

>TRBV7-9|18|TRBD2|.|TRBJ2-3
CASSFRLAGGGSTDTQYF
TGTGCCAGCAGCTTCCGACTAGCGGGAGGAGGAAGCACAGATACGCAGTATTTT
>TRBV7-2|16|TRBD1|.|TRBJ2-7
CASSPVRRQGPYEQYF
TGTGCCAGCAGCCCCGTAAGGCGACAGGGCCCCTACGAGCAGTACTTC
>TRBV15|14|TRBD1|.|TRBJ1-2
CATSSQGQGGGYTF
TGTGCCACCAGCAGCCAGGGGCAGGGGGGAGGCTACACCTTC
>TRBV5-1|8|.|.|TRBJ2-7
CASPSGGF
TGCGCCAGCCCAAGCGGCGGATTC
>TRBV5-1|11|.|.|TRBJ2-5
CASSSPETQYF
TGCGCCAGCAGCTCACCGGAGACCCAGTACTTC
>TRBV19|18|.|.|TRBJ1-1
CASSKRGGRSTPNTEAFF
TGTGCCAGTAGTAAGAGGGGGGGCAGGTCAACGCCGAACACTGAAGCTTTCTTT
>TRBV5-1|15|.|.|TRBJ2-2
CASSLGAGPRLELFF
TGCGCCAGCAGCTTGGGGGCAGGACCCCGGTTAGAGCTGTTTTTT
>TRBV28|15|.|.|TRBJ1-5
CASSSWDVGDQPQHF
TGTGCCAGCAGTTCGTGGGACGTGGGTGATCAGCCCCAGCATTTT
>TRBV5-4|15|TRBD1|.|TRBJ1-1
CASSTQDRGGTEAFF
TGTGCCAGCAGCACCCAGGACAGGGGCGGCACTGAAGCTTTCTTT
>TRBV5-4|15|.|.|TRBJ2-6
CASSQGPRGANVLTF
TGTGCCAGCAGCCAAGGACCCCGAGGGGCCAACGTCCTGACTTTC
>TRBV5-1|15|.|.|TRBJ2-2
CASSFRGGGTGELFF
TGCGCCAGCAGCTTCAGGGGGGGTGGCACCGGGGAGCTGTTTTTT
>TRBV6-5|14|TRBD1|once|TRBJ1-4
CASRPRGTNEKLFF
TGTGCCAGCAGGCCCAGGGGGACTAATGAAAAACTGTTTTTT
>TRBV11-2|13|TRBD1|.|TRBJ2-1
CASSRDRHNEQFF
TGTGCCAGCAGCAGGGACAGGCACAATGAGCAGTTCTTC
>TRBV6-6|14|.|.|TRBJ2-3
CASTRPGGTDTQYF
TGTGCCAGCACGAGGCCCGGAGGGACAGATACGCAGTATTTT
>TRBV28|14|.|.|TRBJ2-7
CASRRMTGSYEQYF
TGTGCCAGCAGACGAATGACAGGTAGCTACGAGCAGTACTTC
>TRBV28|13|.|.|TRBJ1-2
CASRTNGGYGYTF
TGTGCCAGCAGAACGAACGGGGGCTATGGCTACACCTTC
>TRBV11-2|16|TRBD1|.|TRBJ2-7
CASSFPSGTGYYEQYF
TGTGCCAGCAGCTTCCCTTCCGGGACAGGCTACTACGAGCAGTACTTC
>TRBV5-6|15|.|.|TRBJ2-3
CASSLGSVRADTQYF
TGTGCCAGCAGCTTGGGGTCTGTCCGGGCAGATACGCAGTATTTT
>TRBV25-1|13|.|.|TRBJ1-1
CASKNRKNTEAFF
TGTGCCAGCAAGAACAGAAAGAACACTGAAGCTTTCTTT
>TRBV5-1|15|TRBD1|.|TRBJ2-6
CASSPGGSGANVLTF
TGCGCCAGCAGCCCAGGGGGCTCTGGGGCCAACGTCCTGACTTTC
>TRBV5-6|15|TRBD1|.|TRBJ1-1
CASSLRGQERGEAFF
TGTGCCAGCAGCTTGCGCGGACAGGAGCGGGGAGAAGCTTTCTTT
>TRBV5-5|16|TRBD2|.|TRBJ2-7
CASSLAAGGSFYEQYF
TGTGCCAGCAGCTTGGCTGCGGGAGGGTCCTTCTACGAGCAGTACTTC
>TRBV2|14|.|.|TRBJ2-3
CASHRGGDTDTQYF
TGTGCCAGCCACAGGGGAGGGGACACAGATACGCAGTATTTT
>TRBV28|13|TRBD2|.|TRBJ2-2
CASSSLADGELFF
TGTGCCAGCAGTAGCCTAGCGGACGGGGAGCTGTTTTTT
>TRBV11-1|15|TRBD1|.|TRBJ2-1
CASRQGASTLHEQFF
TGTGCCAGCAGACAGGGGGCTTCGACCCTCCATGAGCAGTTCTTC
>TRBV28|14|.|.|TRBJ2-2
CASLKHGRTGELFF
TGTGCCAGCCTCAAACACGGTCGAACCGGGGAGCTGTTTTTT
>TRBV19|16|.|.|TRBJ2-4
CASSIAGALAKNIQYF
TGTGCCAGTAGTATTGCGGGGGCACTAGCCAAAAACATTCAGTACTTC
>TRBV11-1|12|.|few|TRBJ2-1
CASSRNPEEEFF
TGTGCCAGCAGCCGCAACCCCGAGGAGGAGTTCTTC
>TRBV11-2|16|TRBD1|once|TRBJ2-7
CASSPIRRDRGYEQYF
TGTGCCAGCAGTCCTATACGCCGGGACAGGGGGTACGAGCAGTACTTC
>TRBV19|15|TRBD2|.|TRBJ2-5
CASSIGLARKETQYF
TGTGCCAGTAGTATTGGACTAGCGAGGAAAGAGACCCAGTACTTC
>TRBV19|16|.|.|TRBJ2-6
CASSIGDLAGANVLTF
TGTGCCAGTAGTATAGGGGATCTAGCTGGGGCCAACGTCCTGACTTTC
>TRBV5-1|14|.|.|TRBJ1-2
CASSLGGVAYGYTF
TGCGCCAGCAGCTTGGGGGGGGTGGCCTATGGCTACACCTTC
>TRBV10-3|16|TRBD2|.|TRBJ2-1
CAISDAGLAGVDEQFF
TGTGCCATCAGTGACGCCGGACTAGCGGGAGTCGATGAGCAGTTCTTC
>TRBV5-1|12|.|once|TRBJ2-3
CASSFQGDTQYF
TGCGCCAGCAGCTTCCAGGGAGATACGCAGTATTTT